This T cell receptor beta chain was identified during a study of cytomegalovirus exposure and HLA in healthy donors. Study-level points and caveats: Cytomegalovirus status, reportedly, was diagnosed with high specificity and sensitivity by the classifier. The authors listed 164 TCR beta chains as cytomegalovirus-associated. The tendency of first-cohort TCR clusters to co-occur in the roughly 130 validation repertoires emerged from a later analysis. In vitro assays verified that a few CMV-associated chains recognized CMV antigens specifically.

This CDR3 region has 14 residues. Germline CDR1 is MNHEY and CDR2 is SMNVEV (reference sequence). V lost 5 bases and J lost 5; bases outside the gene matches: 8. Note on this clone: Its specificity is not known.

Sequencing was performed with immunoSEQ multiplex PCR; in TCRdb, only in-frame clones are kept and a portion is missing. The table has 52,000 or so clones, 75% to 90% seen once. V is TRBV27 and J is TRBJ2-5; 7 bases are shared with TRBD2. This receptor was taken from a woman in her late teens or twenties in good health and CMV-seronegative. The specimen was PBMCs. The chain's CDR3 is CASSPNFGGETQYF. CDR3 bases: TGTGCCAGCAGTCCGAACTTCGGGGGGGAGACCCAGTACTTC.